The TCR beta chain under discussion was sequenced for a study of yellow fever vaccine responses in identical twins. V gave up 4 bases and J gave up 9 bases, with 10 bases separating them. The CDR3 totals 12 residues. Findings and caveats of the study: Vaccine-induced T cell responses in twins were reportedly observed to appear partly convergent, partly personalized.

Of note for this clonotype: The antigen is unknown.

TCRdb used MiXCR to reprocess the RT-PCR reads, holding one entry per CDR3 protein. The table includes under 20,000 distinct CDR3 sequences, approximately 68% detected once. The receptor was derived from a woman aged 18-35 years who received the yellow fever vaccine. The source was T cells from blood (PBMCs), unsorted or a sorted subset (not recorded which), collected before or after yellow fever vaccination (not recorded which). The chain carries TRBV12-3 or TRBV12-4 and TRBJ2-1; D not certain. CDR3 sequence: CASSYQRAEQFF. The CDR3 coding sequence is TGTGCCAGCAGTTACCAAAGGGCTGAGCAGTTCTTC.